Shown below are 11 T cell receptor beta chains from a single sample sequenced in a study of blood T cell dynamics during melanoma immunotherapy. The data were produced by immunoSEQ multiplex PCR, yet TCRdb's version contains in-frame clones alone and is incomplete. The sample contains about 800 clones, 89% of which appear only once. Documented time point: pre-treatment baseline. The starting material was cell-free DNA from blood, obtained from a patient treated with checkpoint blockade. These receptors all stem from a human donor with melanoma.

V gene TRBV7-9 combines with J gene TRBJ2-1; TRBD2 matches at 10 bases. Losses at the gene ends were 2 bases for V and 7 bases for J; bases not matched to a gene: 8. The length of the CDR3 is 16 residues. Germline CDR1 and CDR2: SEHNR and FQNEAQ (reference sequence). The CDR3 region is CASSLIGVSGRNEQFF. CDR3 DNA: TGTGCCAGCAGCTTAATTGGAGTTAGCGGGAGGAATGAGCAGTTCTTC.

This clone was detected only a few times. The chain joins TRBV5-1 to TRBJ2-5; maybe TRBD1 (5 bases). Germline V gene data show CDR1 as SGHRS and CDR2 as YFSETQ. The CDR3 runs to 14 residues. Trimming removed 4 bases at V and 1 base at J, with 11 bases between. The CDR3 DNA reads TGCGCCAGCAGCCCCTTACAGGTCCAAGAGACCCAGTACTTC. This gives the protein CASSPLQVQETQYF.

The rearrangement uses TRBV28 and TRBJ1-2, with 12 nucleotides matching TRBD1. The CDR3 length is 15 residues. With V trimmed by 7 bases and J by 7 bases, 10 bases remained unmatched. CDR1 and CDR2 (germline): MDHEN, SYDVKM. The CDR3 spells CASIGTGGKVFGYTF. DNA for the CDR3: TGTGCCAGCATCGGGACAGGGGGCAAAGTCTTTGGCTACACCTTC.

This clone was detected once. The chain links TRBV11-3 to TRBJ2-3; 12 bases agree with TRBD2. Looked up from germline, CDR1 is SGHNT and CDR2 is YENEEA. The CDR3 has 16 amino acids. The junction had 9 bases not matched to a gene; V was cut back by 6 bases and J by 5 bases. This CDR3 is CASSSGLAGMGDTQYF. The DNA for the CDR3 is TGTGCCAGCAGTTCCGGACTAGCGGGAATGGGAGATACGCAGTATTTT.

The table lists this clone with a count of one. The junction departs from germline at one end; a sequencing error may be responsible. Other DNA sequences within the sample encode an identical CDR3. The rearrangement joins TRBV28 to TRBJ2-5; TRBD2 aligns across 7 bases. CDR3 length: 15 residues. CDR1 and CDR2 (germline): MDHEN, SYDVKM. The CDR3 DNA reads as TGTGCCAGCAGTCATGGGGGGGGGTACCAGGAGACCCAGTACTTC. Its translation: CASSHGGGYQETQYF.

V usage is TRBV19 and J usage is TRBJ1-2, with no clear D. CDR3 length: 13 residues. The ends were cut back, 5 bases at V and 2 bases at J, with 9 bases in the middle. Germline loops: CDR1 LNHDA, CDR2 SQIVND (reference sequence). This CDR3 is CASSFGSNYGYTF. For the CDR3, the DNA is TGTGCCAGTAGTTTCGGGTCCAACTATGGCTACACCTTC. Supplemented by reference TRBV19 and TRBJ1-2, the full variable domain reads DGGITQSPKYLFRKEGQNVTLSCEQNLNHDAMYWYRQDPGQGLRLIYYSQIVNDFQKGDIAEGYSVSREKKESFPLTVTSAQKNPTAFYLCASSFGSNYGYTFGSGTRLTVV.

For this clone: Other nucleotide sequences from this sample produce the same CDR3. The V gene is TRBV4-1, the J gene TRBJ2-2; either TRBD1 or TRBD2 may supply D (6 bases each). Trimming cost V 4 bases and J 5 bases, with 20 bases left between them. Germline V CDR1 and CDR2: MGHRA, YSYEKL. The length of the CDR3 is 17 residues. The CDR3 DNA reads TGCGCCAGCAGCCGGCTCGGAGGGGGTAGGGTGACCGGGGAGCTGTTTTTT. It yields the protein CASSRLGGGRVTGELFF.

The V and J genes are TRBV6-1 and TRBJ1-1; D is ambiguous. The CDR3 totals 14 residues. V was clipped by 4 bases and J by 6 bases, with 15 bases between them. Germline V gene data show CDR1 as MNHNS and CDR2 as SASEGT. In nucleotides, the CDR3 is TGTGCCAGCAGTGGGACCACGAAAGGCGCTGAAGCTTTCTTT. Its protein is CASSGTTKGAEAFF.

J is TRBJ2-2 and V is TRBV19; 13 nucleotides line up with TRBD2. CDR1 is LNHDA, CDR2 SQIVND, per germline (reference sequence). This CDR3 spans 15 amino acids. J was trimmed by 5 bases and V by 8 bases; bases with no gene match: 5. CDR3 loop: CASRLAGGRTGELFF. The CDR3 region has the DNA TGTGCCAGTCGACTAGCGGGGGGTCGAACCGGGGAGCTGTTTTTT. The full variable domain, rest sourced from reference TRBV19 and TRBJ2-2, is DGGITQSPKYLFRKEGQNVTLSCEQNLNHDAMYWYRQDPGQGLRLIYYSQIVNDFQKGDIAEGYSVSREKKESFPLTVTSAQKNPTAFYLCASRLAGGRTGELFFGEGSRLTVL.

Judged by abundance, this clone is large. CDR3 sequence: CATEAGEQYF. The CDR3 DNA follows: TGCGCCACTGAAGCGGGTGAGCAGTACTTC. The J gene is TRBJ2-7, the V gene TRBV10-2; TRBD2 is a possible D gene (6 bases). V lost 10 bases to trimming and J lost 7 bases, with 11 bases between them. Per the germline V gene, CDR1 is WSHSY and CDR2 is SAAADI. This CDR3 has 10 residues.

The CDR3 region has the DNA TGTGCCAGCAGTCCGATGGGGGCTATCTCCTACGAGCAGTACTTC. Protein sequence: CASSPMGAISYEQYF. This rearrangement joins TRBV27 to TRBJ2-7; the D gene is possibly TRBD1 (6 bases). The V gene's germline CDR1 is MNHEY and CDR2 SMNVEV (reference sequence). This CDR3 comprises 15 residues. Trimming stripped 5 bases from V and 0 bases from J, with 14 bases between.